This T cell receptor beta chain was captured by sequencing in a study of OX40 agonist ivuxolimab in advanced cancers. Germline V lookup: CDR1 MNHNY, CDR2 SVGAGI (reference sequence). The V end was cut by 5 bases, the J end by 5 bases, with 16 bases between. The CDR3 consists of 15 residues. TCRdb's copy holds only in-frame clones and misses some; the assay was immunoSEQ multiplex PCR. The repertoire includes 30,000 to 40,000 clones, 88% of them detected once, and roughly an eighth sits in the top ten. The V gene is TRBV6-6, the J gene TRBJ1-5; weak D call: TRBD1 (6 bases). Material: CD4+ or CD8+ T cells sorted from blood, obtained in a trial of the OX40 agonist ivuxolimab. The receptor's source is an adult with an advanced solid tumor such as melanoma, head and neck, liver or kidney cancer. The CDR3 reads CASSRGGWPDQPQHF. The CDR3 DNA follows: TGTGCCAGCAGTCGAGGGGGTTGGCCGGATCAGCCCCAGCATTTT.